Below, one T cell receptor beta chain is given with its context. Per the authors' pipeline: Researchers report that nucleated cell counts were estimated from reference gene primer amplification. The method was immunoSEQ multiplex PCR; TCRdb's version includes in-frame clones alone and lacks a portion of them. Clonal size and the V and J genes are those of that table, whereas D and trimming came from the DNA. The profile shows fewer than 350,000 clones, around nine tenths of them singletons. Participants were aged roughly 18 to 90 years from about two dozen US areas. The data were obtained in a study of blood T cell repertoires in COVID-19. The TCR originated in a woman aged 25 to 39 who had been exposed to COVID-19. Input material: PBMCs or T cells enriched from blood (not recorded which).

CDR3 DNA: TGTGCCAGCAGTCCCGCCCAGGGCTATCAGCCCCAGCATTTT. Amino acids: CASSPAQGYQPQHF. The J gene is TRBJ1-5, the V gene TRBV28; the D gene is possibly TRBD1 (5 bases). This CDR3 is built from 14 residues. V was shortened by 5 bases and J by 5 bases, with 13 bases between the two germline ends. Germline CDR1 MDHEN, CDR2 SYDVKM.